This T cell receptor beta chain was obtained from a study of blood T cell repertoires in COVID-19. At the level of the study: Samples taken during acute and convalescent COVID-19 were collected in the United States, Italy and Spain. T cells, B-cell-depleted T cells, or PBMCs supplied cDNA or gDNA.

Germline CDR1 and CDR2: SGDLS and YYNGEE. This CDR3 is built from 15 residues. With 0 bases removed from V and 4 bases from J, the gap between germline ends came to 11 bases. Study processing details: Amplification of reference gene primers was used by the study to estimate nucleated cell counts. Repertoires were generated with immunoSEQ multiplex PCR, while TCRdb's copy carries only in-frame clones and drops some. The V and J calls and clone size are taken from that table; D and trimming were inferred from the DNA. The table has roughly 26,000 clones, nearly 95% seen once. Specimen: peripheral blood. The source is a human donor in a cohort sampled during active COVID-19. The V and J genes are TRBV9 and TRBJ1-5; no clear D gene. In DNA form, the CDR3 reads TGTGCCAGCAGCGTAGATGCGGGAAGTAATCAGCCCCAGCATTTT. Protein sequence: CASSVDAGSNQPQHF.